Listed below are T cell receptor beta chains from one sample, sequenced in a study of Ad26.COV2.S vaccination and SARS-CoV-2 variants. Libraries were prepared by immunoSEQ multiplex PCR; TCRdb keeps only in-frame clonotypes and omits some of them. The sample consists of about 350,000 clones, under 95% of them appearing once. The source material was peripheral blood, sampled after recovery from COVID-19. These receptors all stem from a human donor who had recovered from COVID-19. Each CDR3 is given with its conserved first and last residue. Each record gives: D gene, J gene, clone size, V gene, CDR3 protein, CDR3 DNA. D genes are given only for firm matches. Size is omitted from some rows. Given values are once, few, many or a class for expanded clones.

>TRBD1|TRBJ1-2|-|TRBV6-5
CASRLGQAGYGYTF
TGTGCCAGCAGGCTAGGACAGGCGGGCTATGGCTACACCTTC
>TRBD1|TRBJ2-5|-|TRBV11-2
CASSQRQGPQETQYF
TGTGCCAGCAGCCAACGACAGGGGCCTCAAGAGACCCAGTACTTC
>-|TRBJ2-7|-|TRBV14
CASSQAQTSSYEQYF
TGTGCCAGCAGCCAAGCCCAAACTAGCTCCTACGAGCAGTACTTC
>TRBD1|TRBJ1-2|-|TRBV9
CASSARDRAVGYTF
TGTGCCAGCAGCGCCCGGGACAGGGCAGTAGGCTACACCTTC
>-|TRBJ1-1|-|TRBV11-2
CASSLSRGTEAFF
TGTGCCAGCAGCTTATCTAGGGGGACTGAAGCTTTCTTT
>-|TRBJ2-7|-|TRBV7-9
CASSPEGGRYEQYF
TGTGCCAGCAGCCCAGAGGGAGGACGGTACGAGCAGTACTTC
>TRBD1|TRBJ2-6|-|TRBV7-9
CASSFDRGPPSGANVLTF
TGTGCCAGCAGCTTTGACAGGGGGCCTCCCTCTGGGGCCAACGTCCTGACTTTC
>-|TRBJ2-3|-|TRBV29-1
CSVEPRPTDTQYF
TGCAGCGTTGAACCCAGGCCCACAGATACGCAGTATTTT
>TRBD1|TRBJ1-2|-|TRBV6-6
CASSYSGEGQPYGYTF
TGTGCCAGCAGTTACTCGGGGGAGGGACAGCCCTATGGCTACACCTTC
>-|TRBJ2-5|-|TRBV2
CASSDFMQETQYF
TGTGCCAGCAGTGACTTTATGCAAGAGACCCAGTACTTC
>TRBD2|TRBJ2-3|-|TRBV25-1
CASSGGLAGGQTDTQYF
TGTGCCAGCAGTGGGGGACTAGCGGGGGGCCAAACAGATACGCAGTATTTT
>-|TRBJ1-3|once|TRBV7-2
CASCLSGSSGNTIYF
TGTGCCAGCTGTCTCTCGGGGAGCTCTGGAAACACCATATATTTT
>-|TRBJ2-1|-|TRBV7-9
CASSLLPGLNNEQFF
TGTGCCAGCAGCTTACTCCCGGGCCTTAACAATGAGCAGTTCTTC
>TRBD2|TRBJ2-7|-|TRBV27
CASSSPGLAAEQYF
TGTGCCAGCAGTTCCCCGGGACTAGCGGCCGAGCAGTACTTC
>-|TRBJ1-1|-|TRBV4-1
CASSQEPPGGRKAEAFF
TGCGCCAGCAGCCAAGAGCCCCCGGGTGGAAGGAAAGCTGAAGCTTTCTTT
>-|TRBJ2-3|-|TRBV5-1
CASRDPSTDTQYF
TGCGCCAGCAGAGATCCTAGCACAGATACGCAGTATTTT
>TRBD1|TRBJ2-3|many|TRBV14
CASSPRGYTQYF
TGTGCCAGCAGCCCCAGGGGGTATACGCAGTATTTT
>TRBD1|TRBJ1-2|-|TRBV27
CASRPRQGNAHGYTF
TGTGCCAGCAGGCCGAGACAGGGGAATGCTCACGGCTACACCTTC
>TRBD2|TRBJ2-3|once|TRBV2
CASSFSGGGETDTQYF
TGTGCCAGCAGTTTTAGCGGGGGGGGCGAGACAGATACGCAGTATTTT
>TRBD2|TRBJ2-3|-|TRBV6-1
CASSEYRGGTTDTQYF
TGTGCCAGCAGTGAATATCGCGGGGGGACCACAGATACGCAGTATTTT
>-|TRBJ2-1|-|TRBV18
CASAADQGLLLKFF
TGTGCCAGCGCCGCGGACCAGGGCTTATTATTGAAGTTCTTC
>-|TRBJ1-2|-|TRBV9
CASSVGPRDGPNYGYTF
TGTGCCAGCAGCGTAGGCCCTCGGGACGGACCTAACTATGGCTACACCTTC
>-|TRBJ1-5|-|TRBV6-5
CASREYSNQPQHF
TGTGCCAGCAGGGAGTATAGCAATCAGCCCCAGCATTTT
>-|TRBJ2-3|-|TRBV6-1
CASSEWGSGTDTQYF
TGTGCCAGCAGTGAATGGGGGAGCGGCACAGATACGCAGTATTTT
>-|TRBJ1-1|few|TRBV6-5
CASTGILSEAFF
TGTGCCAGTACAGGAATTCTTTCTGAAGCTTTCTTT
>-|TRBJ2-1|-|TRBV18
CASSAGMSSYNEQFF
TGTGCCAGCTCAGCAGGGATGAGCTCCTACAATGAGCAGTTCTTC
>-|TRBJ2-7|few|TRBV6-2/TRBV6-3
CASSSSGTPYSYEQYF
TGTGCCAGCAGTTCATCCGGGACACCCTACTCCTACGAGCAGTACTTC
>-|TRBJ1-2|once|TRBV6-5
CASSYSRGANYGYTF
TGTGCCAGCAGTTACTCTCGGGGAGCTAACTATGGCTACACCTTC
>-|TRBJ1-2|-|TRBV27
CASSTRVGRRRGYTF
TGTGCCAGCAGCACCCGGGTCGGCAGGCGGCGAGGCTACACCTTC
>-|TRBJ1-1|-|TRBV9
CASSVAAGLNTEAFF
TGTGCCAGCAGCGTAGCTGCCGGATTGAACACTGAAGCTTTCTTT
>-|TRBJ1-5|-|TRBV5-6
CASSLTGPNQPQHF
TGTGCCAGCAGCTTGACAGGGCCCAATCAGCCCCAGCATTTT
>-|TRBJ1-1|once|TRBV10-2
CASSEGAGNTEAFF
TGCGCCAGCAGTGAAGGGGCGGGGAACACTGAAGCTTTCTTT
>-|TRBJ2-3|-|TRBV7-2
CASSLAGGVVDTQYF
TGTGCCAGCAGCTTAGCAGGGGGGGTGGTAGATACGCAGTATTTT
>-|TRBJ1-2|-|TRBV6-4
CASSEYATTPGTASNYGYTF
TGTGCCAGCAGTGAATACGCCACTACCCCTGGGACGGCATCTAACTATGGCTACACCTTC
>-|TRBJ1-2|once|TRBV12-3/TRBV12-4
CAREGGGGGYTF
TGTGCCAGGGAGGGCGGAGGAGGTGGCTACACCTTC
>-|TRBJ2-1|-|TRBV10-3
CAISESGGAKTSNEQFF
TGTGCCATCAGTGAGTCGGGGGGGGCGAAAACAAGTAATGAGCAGTTCTTC
>-|TRBJ1-3|once|TRBV9
CASSVDKQVNSGNTIYF
TGTGCCAGCAGCGTAGATAAACAGGTTAACTCTGGAAACACCATATATTTT
>-|TRBJ2-7|few|TRBV12-5
CASGLNPYEQYF
TGTGCTAGTGGTTTGAACCCCTACGAGCAGTACTTC
>TRBD2|TRBJ2-3|-|TRBV29-1
CSSSPAGDVGGQYF
TGCAGCTCTTCCCCAGCGGGGGATGTCGGAGGGCAGTATTTT
>-|TRBJ1-3|-|TRBV6-5
CASSPVGGRYTIYF
TGTGCCAGCAGCCCCGTAGGAGGGAGATACACCATATATTTT
>-|TRBJ2-1|-|TRBV2
CASSAGDNEQFF
TGTGCCAGCAGTGCCGGGGACAATGAGCAGTTCTTC
>-|TRBJ1-2|-|TRBV12-5
CASGLTTGHYGYTF
TGTGCTAGTGGTTTGACGACAGGACACTATGGCTACACCTTC
>TRBD1|TRBJ1-4|-|TRBV5-4
CASSKGQSNEKLFF
TGTGCCAGCAGCAAGGGACAGTCTAATGAAAAACTGTTTTTT
>-|TRBJ1-1|-|TRBV11-1
CASSRGSAEAFF
TGTGCCAGCAGTAGGGGAAGCGCTGAAGCTTTCTTT
>TRBD1|TRBJ2-1|-|TRBV27
CASSPPGQGRLNEQFF
TGTGCCAGCAGCCCCCCCGGACAGGGGCGACTGAATGAGCAGTTCTTC
>-|TRBJ2-6|once|TRBV12-3/TRBV12-4
CASSLGGANVLTF
TGTGCCAGCAGTTTGGGGGGGGCCAACGTCCTGACTTTC
>-|TRBJ1-3|-|TRBV20-1
CSASRPSQVPGNTIYF
TGCAGTGCTAGTCGACCCAGCCAGGTCCCTGGAAACACCATATATTTT
>-|TRBJ2-6|-|TRBV4-3
CASSPQVRPGANVLTF
TGCGCCAGCAGCCCCCAGGTGCGGCCTGGGGCCAACGTCCTGACTTTC
>-|TRBJ2-7|-|TRBV3-1/TRBV3-2
CASSQVTSSEQYF
TGTGCCAGCAGCCAAGTGACTAGTAGCGAGCAGTACTTC
>TRBD1|TRBJ1-6|-|TRBV7-2
CASSLDRGDSPLHF
TGTGCCAGCAGCTTAGACAGGGGGGATTCACCCCTCCACTTT
>TRBD2|TRBJ2-1|-|TRBV4-1
CASSQGASGGDEQFF
TGCGCCAGCAGCCAAGGGGCTAGCGGGGGTGATGAGCAGTTCTTC
>TRBD1|TRBJ1-6|-|TRBV5-1
CASSLVGTDPNSPLHF
TGCGCCAGCAGCTTGGTCGGGACAGATCCAAATTCACCCCTCCACTTT
>TRBD1|TRBJ2-7|once|TRBV6-2/TRBV6-3
CASSYSLQTGSKEQYF
TGTGCCAGCAGTTACTCACTACAGACAGGGTCTAAGGAGCAGTACTTC
>TRBD1|TRBJ2-1|-|TRBV9
CASSPGGSTNEQFF
TGTGCCAGCAGCCCAGGGGGTTCAACAAATGAGCAGTTCTTC
>-|TRBJ1-6|few|TRBV2
CASSEQNNSPLHF
TGTGCCAGCAGTGAACAGAATAATTCACCCCTCCACTTT